The table lists the clone carrying this T cell receptor beta chain with many counts. Its specificity is not known. The TCRbeta library incorporated unique molecular identifiers. TCRdb reanalysed the PCR reads using MiXCR and keeps one entry per CDR3 protein. The sample records some 150,000 distinct CDR3 sequences, roughly 8.8% being singletons. Germline CDR1 is LGHDT and CDR2 is YNNKEL (reference sequence). The V and J ends lost 2 bases and 9 bases respectively, with 8 bases between them. The length of the CDR3 is 12 residues. These data originate in a study of T-cell reconstitution after alpha-beta-depleted transplantation in children. The study's findings and limits: Surviving recipient T cells and thymic progenitors produced the high day-60 TCRbeta diversity seen in some patients. Reportedly, only several hundred clones from non-depleted graft cells drove alpha-beta T-cell counts at about two months. At the one-year point after transplant, T-cell counts and TCRbeta diversity were found to come mostly from T cells that had been newly produced.

The sample consisted of PBMCs, mostly from graft donor cells, taken 180 days after TCRalphabeta/CD19-depleted stem cell transplant. The V gene is TRBV3-1, the J gene TRBJ2-1; D is possibly TRBD1 (7 bases). This receptor was obtained from a female patient aged 2-15 years who had a stem cell transplant for congenital amegakaryocytic thrombocytopenia, so the T cells may come from the graft donor. The CDR3 DNA reads as TGTGCCAGCAGCCAACAGGGGGGTGAGCAGTTCTTC. Protein: CASSQQGGEQFF.